Sequencing of this TCR beta chain was carried out in a study of CD4+ T cells in melanoma. Points from the study as a whole: A reported correlation linked neoantigen-specific CD4+ T cells to CD8+, macrophage and B cell function. Diverse differentiation states were reported for melanoma neoantigen-specific CD4+ T cells.

A remark on this clone: What it binds is not known.

This table comes from immunoSEQ multiplex PCR, and its TCRdb copy is limited to in-frame clones, with some not included. Seen here are about 140,000 clones, approximately 91% observed once, and the top ten hold more than 1.5%. The source is a human donor with melanoma.

The CDR3 protein is CASRPGWETQYF. For the CDR3, the DNA is TGTGCCAGCAGACCGGGGTGGGAGACCCAGTACTTC. The rearrangement joins TRBV11-2 to TRBJ2-5; possible D gene TRBD2, 5 bases. Germline CDR1 is SGHAT and CDR2 is FQNNGV. This CDR3 contains 12 residues. Trimming took off 6 bases at V and 5 bases at J, with 10 bases between the two ends.